The 11 T cell receptor beta chains below all came from one sample that was sequenced in a study of graft-versus-host responses after intestinal transplantation. Assay: immunoSEQ multiplex PCR; the TCRdb copy retains only in-frame clones and omits some. The sample yields roughly 2,100 clones, over 75% seen once. Once graft tissue had been processed, intraepithelial and lamina propria lymphocytes were released. Sequencing was performed on ileum tissue, taken 55 to 60 days after intestinal transplant. These receptors originate from a human patient who received an intestinal transplant, so some T cells may come from the graft donor.

The chain uses TRBV9 and TRBJ2-7; D might be TRBD1 or TRBD2, each matching 6 bases. In germline, CDR1 is SGDLS, CDR2 YYNGEE. The CDR3 consists of 15 residues. V was pared by 2 bases and J by 1 base, with 13 bases between. CDR3 nucleotide sequence: TGTGCCAGCAGCGTTGGGGGGCTGGTTTCCTACGAGCAGTACTTC. It encodes CASSVGGLVSYEQYF.

This chain uses TRBV7-9 with TRBJ2-5; D is ambiguous. TRBJ2-7 matches the DNA end more closely, so the J call is doubtful. CDR3 length: 14 residues. The germline gives CDR1 SEHNR, CDR2 FQNEAQ (reference sequence). CDR3 sequence (DNA): TGTGCCAGCAGCTTAGCGGCAGGCTCCTACGAGCAGTACTTC. Translated: CASSLAAGSYEQYF.

The gene calls are TRBV5-4 and TRBJ2-4; tentative D call: TRBD1 (5 bases). Germline V gene lookup returns CDR1 SGHNT and CDR2 YYREEE (reference sequence). Between the trimmed V and J ends, which lost 7 bases and 1 base, there was a span of 15 bases. The CDR3 is 15 residues long. CDR3 DNA sequence: TGTGCCAGCCAGCAGGGTATTTCGGCCAAAAACATTCAGTACTTC. It is translated as CASQQGISAKNIQYF.

The V gene is TRBV7-6, the J gene TRBJ1-3; no definite D call. CDR1 and CDR2 (germline): SGHVS, FNYEAQ. The CDR3 length is 13 residues. The ends were cut back, 5 bases at V and 0 bases at J, with 5 bases in the middle. CDR3 nucleotides: TGTGCCAGCAGCCTCTACTCTGGAAACACCATATATTTT. Protein: CASSLYSGNTIYF. The full variable domain, completed using reference TRBV7-6 and TRBJ1-3, is GAGVSQSPRYKVTKRGQDVALRCDPISGHVSLYWYRQALGQGPEFLTYFNYEAQQDKSGLPNDRFSAERPEGSISTLTIQRTEQRDSAMYRCASSLYSGNTIYFGEGSWLTVV.

The chain links TRBV30 to TRBJ2-5; TRBD2 matches at 10 bases. There are 16 residues in the CDR3. Germline V gene lookup returns CDR1 GTSNPN and CDR2 SVGIG (reference sequence). The trim removed 4 bases at V and 5 bases at J, leaving 13 bases unmatched. CDR3 nucleotides: TGTGCCTGGACCCCGGGGAGCGGGGGGGCGTTGGAGACCCAGTACTTC. It is translated as CAWTPGSGGALETQYF.

Written as DNA, the CDR3 is TGTGCCAGCAGCTCCCAGGGGAACACTGAAGCTTTCTTT. Translated: CASSSQGNTEAFF. The chain links TRBV7-6 to TRBJ1-1, with a tentative D call TRBD1 (5 bases). Deletions cut 4 bases from V and 1 base from J, with 7 bases between. The CDR3 loop spans 13 amino acids. CDR1 and CDR2 from the germline V gene are SGHVS and FNYEAQ.

The chain has TRBV11-2 and TRBJ1-1; TRBD1 matches at 9 bases. The CDR3 is 15 amino acids. V shed 8 bases, J shed 4 bases, and the junction held 11 bases outside the gene matches. Germline values: CDR1 SGHAT, CDR2 FQNNGV. The CDR3 coding sequence is TGTGCCAGCCGGGGTCGGACAGGGGAGTCCACTGAAGCTTTCTTT. It is translated as CASRGRTGESTEAFF.

This rearrangement joins TRBV30 to TRBJ2-2, with TRBD2 identical over 10 bases. The CDR3 has 17 amino acids. Germline CDR1 reads GTSNPN; CDR2 reads SVGIG (reference sequence). The V and J ends lost 8 bases and 0 bases, in that order; junction bases with no gene match: 12. This chain's CDR3 is CAGGRLAGATNTGELFF. As DNA, the CDR3 is TGTGCCGGCGGTCGGCTAGCGGGGGCCACGAACACCGGGGAGCTGTTTTTT.

V is TRBV6-4 and J is TRBJ2-2; no definite D call. Trimming shortened V by 2 bases and J by 3 bases, and 4 bases separated the two germline ends. Germline V CDR1 and CDR2: MRHNA, SNTAGT. This CDR3 is built from 13 residues. The CDR3 nucleotides read TGTGCCAGCAGTGACAGGGACACCGGGGAGCTGTTTTTT. It codes for CASSDRDTGELFF.

DNA of the CDR3: TGCGCCAGCAGTCCCGGGCCTTCTGTCGGCTACACCTTC. As protein: CASSPGPSVGYTF. The V gene is TRBV10-1, the J gene TRBJ1-2, with no clear D. The germline V gene encodes CDR1 WNHNN and CDR2 SYGVQD (reference sequence). The V end lost 5 bases, the J end lost 8 bases, and 15 bases lay between the germline ends. The CDR3 is 13 amino acids.

The chain uses TRBV7-6 and TRBJ2-3; D unresolved. This CDR3 comprises 15 residues. Germline CDR1 and CDR2: SGHVS and FNYEAQ. The V gene lost 3 bases and the J gene lost 1 base, with 11 bases spanning the gap. CDR3 loop: CASSFGVEGTDTQYF. In DNA form, the CDR3 reads TGTGCCAGCAGCTTTGGAGTCGAGGGCACAGATACGCAGTATTTT.